Sequencing of this TCR beta chain was carried out in a study of neurological immune-mediated disorders. Study findings and constraints: None of the CDR3 amino acid sequences of expanded clones recurred across subjects, suggesting private repertoires in all groups.

CDR3 length: 17 amino acids. Germline CDR1 SGHRS, CDR2 YFSETQ. J lost 4 bases, V lost 4 bases, and 14 bases had no gene match. Synthesis of cDNA was carried out by template-switch 5'RACE. The reaction used 10-nucleotide random UMIs. Over 200 million TCR-beta sequences, together covering 15-18 subjects, were produced by every individual sequencing run that was carried out. TCRdb independently ran MiXCR on the 5' RACE reads; one entry per CDR3 protein. The profile shows 20,000 to 25,000 distinct CDR3 sequences, approximately 15% of them singletons. Unsorted libraries were prepared from 2 million PBMCs held at -80 C. The table lists this clonotype with many counts. Its specificity is not known.

The chain links TRBV5-1 to TRBJ2-3; 8 bases fit TRBD2. Sample: PBMCs. The clonotype originates from a female donor with HTLV-1-associated myelopathy (HAM/TSP). The CDR3 spells CASSVHLAGQTSDTQYF. The DNA of the CDR3 is TGCGCCAGCAGCGTCCACCTAGCGGGCCAAACCTCAGATACGCAGTATTTT.